These 15 T cell receptor beta chains were sequenced from one sample in a study of shared clonotypes between healthy human individuals. Profiling relied on immunoSEQ multiplex PCR, and the TCRdb table lists in-frame clones only, not all of them. The data hold roughly 500,000 clones, with about 96% observed a single time. Sequencing was carried out using naive CD4+ T cells sorted from blood. Specified subset: CD45RA+ positively selected. The receptors were gathered from a woman aged 25-40 years in good health.

The gene calls are TRBV6-1 and TRBJ2-7; 11 bases line up with TRBD1. CDR3 length: 15 amino acids. The V gene end was trimmed by 3 bases and the J gene end by 5 bases; junction bases not matched to a gene: 6. Germline V lookup: CDR1 MNHNS, CDR2 SASEGT. Here the CDR3 reads CASSEGTGGNHEQYF. In DNA form, the CDR3 reads TGTGCCAGCAGTGAGGGGACAGGGGGTAATCACGAGCAGTACTTC.

The chain links TRBV27 to TRBJ1-5, with no clear D. This CDR3 region has 16 residues. Germline CDR1 MNHEY, CDR2 SMNVEV (reference sequence). V was clipped by 8 bases and J by 3 bases, with 20 bases between them. CDR3 nucleotides: TGTGCCAGCTCGGACCGAAGGTCCGTCGACAATCAGCCCCAGCATTTT. As protein: CASSDRRSVDNQPQHF.

The chain couples TRBV6-4 to TRBJ2-3; 7 nucleotides match TRBD1. The V and J ends lost 4 bases and 4 bases, in that order; junction bases with no gene match: 5. Looked up from germline, CDR1 is MRHNA and CDR2 is SNTAGT. The CDR3 totals 14 residues. The DNA of the CDR3 is TGTGCCAGCAGTGCCCAGACAGGGTCAGATACGCAGTATTTT. Protein sequence: CASSAQTGSDTQYF.

The chain is built from TRBV4-1 and TRBJ1-1; tentatively, D is TRBD1 (6 bases). The germline CDR1 and CDR2 sequences are MGHRA and YSYEKL. CDR3 length: 14 residues. V lost 4 bases and J lost 3, with 12 bases in between. The CDR3 nucleotides read TGCGCCAGCAGCCGGAGGGGGAGGGACACTGAAGCTTTCTTT. This translates into CASSRRGRDTEAFF.

The chain carries TRBV6-5 and TRBJ2-7; D is ambiguous. Germline V gene sequence: CDR1 MNHEY, CDR2 SVGAGI. The CDR3 loop spans 14 amino acids. Trimming shortened V by 0 bases and J by 4 bases, and 10 bases separated the two germline ends. CDR3 coding DNA: TGTGCCAGCAGTTACTCTGACGGATTTTACGAGCAGTACTTC. The encoded protein is CASSYSDGFYEQYF.

The chain uses TRBV2 and TRBJ2-7; 11 bases are a match to TRBD2. This CDR3 has 15 residues. The germline gives CDR1 SNHLY, CDR2 FYNNEI. J gave up 8 bases and V 6 bases, and 12 bases lay outside the gene matches. CDR3 nucleotide sequence: TGTGCCAGCAGCTGGACTAGCGGGCCCTCAAGACAGCAGTACTTC. This translates into CASSWTSGPSRQQYF.

J is TRBJ1-4 and V is TRBV30; TRBD1 agrees at 10 bases. CDR1 is GTSNPN and CDR2 is SVGIG in the germline V gene (reference sequence). The CDR3 covers 15 residues. With 2 bases clipped from V and 7 bases from J, the junction kept 7 bases outside the gene matches. This CDR3 reads CAWSRGTGVGEKLFF. CDR3 bases: TGTGCCTGGAGTCGTGGGACAGGGGTTGGTGAAAAACTGTTTTTT.

This clone was observed a few times. The chain is built from TRBV5-6 and TRBJ2-7; 8 positions match TRBD1. The V gene end was trimmed by 4 bases and the J gene end by 2 bases; junction bases not matched to a gene: 5. The CDR3 is made up of 14 amino acids. Germline values: CDR1 SGHDT, CDR2 YYEEEE. The CDR3 is CASSMTGVAYEQYF. In DNA form, the CDR3 reads TGTGCCAGCAGCATGACAGGGGTTGCCTACGAGCAGTACTTC. The complete variable domain, with remaining parts taken from reference TRBV5-6 and TRBJ2-7, reads DAGVTQSPTHLIKTRGQQVTLRCSPKSGHDTVSWYQQALGQGPQFIFQYYEEEERQRGNFPDRFSGHQFPNYSSELNVNALLLGDSALYLCASSMTGVAYEQYFGPGTRLTVT.

The rearrangement uses TRBV28 and TRBJ1-2; no firm D call. Trimming cost V 2 bases and J 1 base, with 5 bases left between them. The germline CDR1 and CDR2 sequences are MDHEN and SYDVKM. The CDR3 covers 13 residues. The CDR3 loop is CASSLRVNYGYTF. The CDR3 DNA reads TGTGCCAGCAGTTTACGGGTTAACTATGGCTACACCTTC.

The chain is built from TRBV29-1 and TRBJ2-5; D is undetermined. The closer fit of TRBJ2-7 to the DNA end suggests the J call may be wrong. The length of the CDR3 is 11 residues. Looked up from germline, CDR1 is SQVTM and CDR2 is ANQGSEA. The CDR3: CSVYGDREQYF. The CDR3 DNA reads TGCAGCGTTTATGGGGATCGCGAGCAGTACTTC.

The CDR3 is CASSPGGPSSYEQYF. The CDR3 DNA reads as TGTGCCAGCAGCCCCGGGGGCCCAAGCTCCTACGAGCAGTACTTC. The rearrangement uses TRBV27 and TRBJ2-7; either TRBD1 or TRBD2 may supply D (6 bases each). This CDR3 has 15 residues. In germline, CDR1 is MNHEY, CDR2 SMNVEV (reference sequence). V gave up 6 bases and J gave up 0 bases, with 15 bases separating them.

V is TRBV9 and J is TRBJ2-2, with TRBD2 identical over 9 bases. With 0 bases clipped from V and 4 bases from J, the junction kept 1 base outside the gene matches. CDR3 length: 15 residues. CDR1 SGDLS and CDR2 YYNGEE come from the germline V gene. The CDR3 here is CASSVASGATGELFF. The CDR3 region has the DNA TGTGCCAGCAGCGTAGCTAGCGGGGCCACCGGGGAGCTGTTTTTT.

This chain connects TRBV30 to TRBJ2-1; D is perhaps TRBD2 (6 bases). The CDR3 extends over 16 amino acids. Germline V gene data show CDR1 as GTSNPN and CDR2 as SVGIG (reference sequence). V was pared by 0 bases and J by 4 bases, with 16 bases between. The CDR3 here is CAWSVGASADYNEQFF. The DNA of the CDR3 is TGTGCCTGGAGTGTAGGCGCTAGCGCAGATTACAATGAGCAGTTCTTC.

The gene calls are TRBV28 and TRBJ1-2; 7 nucleotides line up with TRBD1. With 3 bases clipped from V and 2 bases from J, the junction kept 0 bases outside the gene matches. The CDR3 is 13 residues long. Germline V gives CDR1 MDHEN, CDR2 SYDVKM. DNA for the CDR3: TGTGCCAGCAGTTTGGACAGGAACTATGGCTACACCTTC. Its protein is CASSLDRNYGYTF.

The chain links TRBV9 to TRBJ1-1; TRBD1 is a possible D gene (5 bases). The germline V gene has CDR1 SGDLS and CDR2 YYNGEE. This CDR3 spans 15 amino acids. Trimming shortened V by 1 base and J by 0 bases, and 10 bases separated the two germline ends. CDR3 sequence: CASSVRGDLNTEAFF. For the CDR3, the DNA is TGTGCCAGCAGCGTACGGGGGGACTTGAACACTGAAGCTTTCTTT.